A single sample gave rise to the 31 T cell receptor beta chains below, sequenced in a study of graft-versus-host responses after intestinal transplantation. Here immunoSEQ multiplex PCR was the method, and the copy in TCRdb shows in-frame clones only, minus some. The sample gives approximately 28,000 clones, around 92% of which show up once; 0.72% is in the top ten. The sample in question was PBMCs, obtained 66 days after intestinal transplant. The source is a human patient who received an intestinal transplant, so some T cells may come from the graft donor.

A note on this clone: The same CDR3 can be traced to other DNA sequences in this sample. V gene TRBV2 combines with J gene TRBJ2-4, with 13 bases lining up with TRBD2. The CDR3 consists of 17 residues. CDR1 is SNHLY and CDR2 is FYNNEI in the germline V gene. With V trimmed by 5 bases and J by 4 bases, 8 bases remained unmatched. This CDR3 is CASSKTGTSGEKNIQYF. The CDR3, as DNA: TGTGCCAGCAGTAAAACCGGGACTAGCGGGGAGAAAAACATTCAGTACTTC.

The J gene is TRBJ2-1, the V gene TRBV7-9; possibly TRBD1 or TRBD2 for D (5 bases each). The CDR3 length is 13 residues. The germline gives CDR1 SEHNR, CDR2 FQNEAQ (reference sequence). V lost 3 bases to trimming and J lost 9 bases, with 12 bases between them. This CDR3 is CASSFSGRGEQFF. The CDR3 region has the DNA TGTGCCAGCAGCTTTTCAGGGAGAGGTGAGCAGTTCTTC.

V is TRBV27 and J is TRBJ2-2, with D maybe TRBD2 (6 bases). Trimming removed 5 bases from V and 7 bases from J, with 14 bases in between. The CDR3 extends over 14 amino acids. In germline, CDR1 is MNHEY, CDR2 SMNVEV (reference sequence). CDR3 sequence (DNA): TGTGCCAGCAGTACCTCCCCGGGGGACGGGGAGCTGTTTTTT. It yields the protein CASSTSPGDGELFF.

The genes are TRBV11-2 and TRBJ2-3, with 9 bases aligning to TRBD2. This CDR3 comprises 15 residues. J lost 2 bases, V lost 1 base, and 1 base had no gene match. Looked up from germline, CDR1 is SGHAT and CDR2 is FQNNGV. Here the CDR3 DNA reads TGTGCCAGCAGCTTAGTAGCGGGGGTCACAGATACGCAGTATTTT. Protein: CASSLVAGVTDTQYF.

The chain links TRBV7-9 to TRBJ2-6; 7 nucleotides agree with TRBD1. There are 17 residues in the CDR3. CDR1 is SEHNR and CDR2 is FQNEAQ in the germline V gene (reference sequence). Germline trimming cut 5 bases from V and 1 base from J; bases unmatched to any gene: 8. CDR3 region: CASSPHRDSSGANVLTF. CDR3 bases: TGTGCCAGCAGCCCGCACCGGGACAGTTCTGGGGCCAACGTCCTGACTTTC.

This clone showed up just once. The chain is built from TRBV7-8 and TRBJ1-2, with a tentative D call TRBD1 (5 bases). V lost 2 bases, J lost 5 bases, and 15 bases lay in between. This CDR3 contains 15 residues. Germline V gives CDR1 SGHVS, CDR2 FQNEAQ. CDR3 bases: TGTGCCAGCAGCTTAATCGGGGGAAGTCCTTATGGCTACACCTTC. Translation gives CASSLIGGSPYGYTF.

The sample holds one count of this clone. V and J are TRBV10-3 and TRBJ1-1; D is unclear. This CDR3 spans 13 amino acids. The germline CDR1 and CDR2 sequences are ENHRY and SYGVKD. Trimming left V 5 bases short and J 7 bases short, with 14 bases between. The CDR3 is CAISLLIWGEAFF. The CDR3 region has the DNA TGTGCCATCAGTCTGCTCATATGGGGTGAAGCTTTCTTT.

V is TRBV19 and J is TRBJ2-3; 7 nucleotides line up with TRBD2. This CDR3 spans 15 amino acids. CDR1 is LNHDA, CDR2 SQIVND, per germline (reference sequence). V was pared by 10 bases and J by 3 bases, with 13 bases of the junction left unmatched. CDR3 nucleotide sequence: TGTGCCACCCGCCCGGCGGCGGGACTAACAGATACGCAGTATTTT. It is translated as CATRPAAGLTDTQYF.

The rearrangement joins TRBV6-5 to TRBJ2-5, with 8 bases identical to TRBD1. The DNA matches TRBJ2-7 better at its end, which makes the J call doubtful. Germline V lookup: CDR1 MNHEY, CDR2 SVGAGI. The CDR3 covers 15 residues. The CDR3 DNA reads TGTGCCAGCAGTTACTCTACAGGGGGACCCTACGAGCAGTACTTC. Its protein product is CASSYSTGGPYEQYF.

The rearrangement joins TRBV9 to TRBJ2-2, with 14 bases fitting TRBD2. This CDR3 is built from 18 residues. The germline CDR1 and CDR2 sequences are SGDLS and YYNGEE. J lost 5 bases, V lost 3 bases, and 9 bases had no gene match. Here the CDR3 reads CASSARTSGRSRTGELFF. CDR3 DNA sequence: TGTGCCAGCAGCGCCAGGACTAGCGGGAGGTCTCGTACCGGGGAGCTGTTTTTT.

This rearrangement joins TRBV21-1 to TRBJ1-1; the table calls TRBD1, which could not be checked here. TRBV21-1 is described as a pseudogene. The CDR3 has 15 residues. CDR3 sequence reads: CASSNTDRGNTEAFF. The CDR3 region has the DNA TGTGCCAGCAGCAACACGGACAGGGGGAACACTGAAGCTTTCTTT.

This chain joins TRBV11-2 and TRBJ2-1; 13 bases align to TRBD2. In germline, CDR1 is SGHAT, CDR2 FQNNGV. The CDR3 is 18 residues long. After removal of 0 bases from V and 5 bases from J, the junction contained 7 bases not matched to a gene. CDR3: CASSLDLGTSGNNNEQFF. Written as DNA, the CDR3 is TGTGCCAGCAGCTTAGATCTCGGGACTAGCGGGAATAACAATGAGCAGTTCTTC.

This clone has a single count. The sample contains more than one DNA sequence encoding this CDR3. The chain combines TRBV5-6 with TRBJ1-1; maybe TRBD1 (6 bases). Germline loops: CDR1 SGHDT, CDR2 YYEEEE. This CDR3 has 13 amino acids. Trimming shortened V by 0 bases and J by 7 bases, and 10 bases separated the two germline ends. The CDR3 region is CASSLGGGLEAFF. CDR3 coding DNA: TGTGCCAGCAGCTTGGGCGGGGGGCTTGAAGCTTTCTTT.

This chain uses TRBV6-5 with TRBJ2-1; D is unclear. Germline V gene lookup returns CDR1 MNHEY and CDR2 SVGAGI. V gave up 0 bases and J gave up 10 bases, with 13 bases separating them. This CDR3 region has 14 residues. CDR3 sequence reads: CASSYSIKAEEQFF. The CDR3 region has the DNA TGTGCCAGCAGTTACTCGATTAAGGCAGAGGAGCAGTTCTTC.

This rearrangement joins TRBV19 to TRBJ2-3, with D possibly being TRBD2 (5 bases). CDR3 size: 15 residues. The germline CDR1 and CDR2 sequences are LNHDA and SQIVND (reference sequence). V lost 5 bases and J lost 0, with 12 bases in between. The CDR3 bases are TGTGCCAGTAGTTTAGGACTGTCTAGCACAGATACGCAGTATTTT. Its translation: CASSLGLSSTDTQYF.

This chain joins TRBV29-1 and TRBJ2-7; no definite D call. The V and J ends lost 4 bases and 3 bases respectively, with 19 bases between them. CDR1 is SQVTM and CDR2 is ANQGSEA in the germline V gene. The CDR3 is made up of 15 amino acids. The CDR3 nucleotides read TGCAGCGTTGGGCTCGTCCCCCCGCGTTTCTACGAGCAGTACTTC. Its protein is CSVGLVPPRFYEQYF.

The chain uses TRBV19 and TRBJ2-7, with TRBD1 matching 8 bases. The CDR3 runs 14 residues. Per germline, CDR1 LNHDA and CDR2 SQIVND (reference sequence). V lost 4 bases, J lost 3 bases, and 5 bases stayed unmatched. CDR3 protein: CASSTLTGDYEQYF. The CDR3 DNA follows: TGTGCCAGTAGTACGCTGACAGGGGACTACGAGCAGTACTTC.

The chain joins TRBV5-1 to TRBJ2-6; no clear D. Germline V gene data show CDR1 as SGHRS and CDR2 as YFSETQ. This CDR3 contains 16 residues. The germline V and J ends were trimmed by 4 bases and 0 bases, with 11 bases remaining between them. This chain's CDR3 is CASSPSAGSGANVLTF. The DNA of the CDR3 is TGCGCCAGCAGCCCTTCCGCAGGCTCTGGGGCCAACGTCCTGACTTTC.

This clone turned up a few times. This chain uses TRBV7-9 with TRBJ1-1; no clear D. Germline V gene lookup returns CDR1 SEHNR and CDR2 FQNEAQ (reference sequence). Trimming removed 2 bases at V and 11 bases at J, with 18 bases between. The CDR3 runs to 14 residues. CDR3 region: CASSLPPGWHLAFF. The DNA for the CDR3 is TGTGCCAGCAGCTTACCTCCGGGGTGGCACTTGGCTTTCTTT. Using reference TRBV7-9 and TRBJ1-1 for the parts outside the CDR3, the full variable domain is DTGVSQNPRHKITKRGQNVTFRCDPISEHNRLYWYRQTLGQGPEFLTYFQNEAQLEKSRLLSDRFSAERPKGSFSTLEIQRTEQGDSAMYLCASSLPPGWHLAFFGQGTRLTVV.

The rearrangement uses TRBV9 and TRBJ2-5; D is possibly TRBD1 or TRBD2 (5 bases each). V was shortened by 1 base and J by 5 bases, with 9 bases between the two germline ends. Germline V gives CDR1 SGDLS, CDR2 YYNGEE. There are 13 residues in the CDR3. This chain's CDR3 is CASSVFEGETQYF. The CDR3 bases are TGTGCCAGCAGCGTATTTGAGGGGGAGACCCAGTACTTC.

The J gene is TRBJ1-3, the V gene TRBV4-1; no definite D call. Germline CDR1 and CDR2: MGHRA and YSYEKL. V was shortened by 0 bases and J by 10 bases, with 16 bases between the two germline ends. This CDR3 is 15 amino acids long. The CDR3 is CASSQEATGQLTIYF. In DNA, the CDR3 is TGCGCCAGCAGCCAAGAAGCCACCGGTCAATTGACCATATATTTT.

The chain is built from TRBV11-2 and TRBJ1-1; D remains unclear. Germline lookup yields CDR1 SGHAT and CDR2 FQNNGV. Deletions cut 7 bases from V and 1 base from J, with 10 bases between. The CDR3 sequence is 13 residues long. CDR3 residues: CASTPSRNTEAFF. The CDR3 DNA sequence: TGTGCCAGCACCCCGTCACGGAACACTGAAGCTTTCTTT.

The chain combines TRBV30 with TRBJ2-1, with TRBD2 matching 12 bases. The trim removed 5 bases at V and 15 bases at J, leaving 5 bases unmatched. The CDR3 sequence is 11 residues long. From germline, CDR1 is GTSNPN and CDR2 SVGIG (reference sequence). The CDR3 here is CAWGLAGWGFF. The CDR3 region has the DNA TGTGCCTGGGGACTAGCGGGATGGGGGTTCTTC.

V and J are TRBV4-3 and TRBJ2-7, with D possibly TRBD1 on 5 matching bases. Trimming cost V 4 bases and J 4 bases, with 11 bases left between them. CDR1 and CDR2 from the germline V gene are LGHNA and YSLEER. CDR3 length: 13 amino acids. DNA of the CDR3: TGCGCCAGCAGCCCAGGGTTCTATTACGAGCAGTACTTC. Its protein is CASSPGFYYEQYF.

This sequence joins TRBV4-1 and TRBJ2-7; TRBD1 agrees at 9 bases. Germline V lookup: CDR1 MGHRA, CDR2 YSYEKL. V gave up 1 base and J gave up 2 bases; unmatched junction bases: 3. The length of the CDR3 is 15 residues. The CDR3 loop reads CASSQVGTGTYEQYF. CDR3 sequence (DNA): TGCGCCAGCAGCCAAGTCGGGACAGGGACCTACGAGCAGTACTTC.

The chain uses TRBV7-2 and TRBJ2-7; the match to TRBD2 covers 10 bases. Germline lookup yields CDR1 SGHTA and CDR2 FQGNSA. V lost 1 base and J lost 6; bases outside the gene matches: 6. This CDR3 is built from 15 residues. CDR3 nucleotide sequence: TGTGCCAGCAGCTTAGGAGGAGCGGGAGGGGGCGAGCAGTACTTC. This sequence encodes CASSLGGAGGGEQYF. Using reference TRBV7-2 and TRBJ2-7 for the parts outside the CDR3, the full variable domain is GAGVSQSPSNKVTEKGKDVELRCDPISGHTALYWYRQSLGQGLEFLIYFQGNSAPDKSGLPSDRFSAERTGGSVSTLTIQRTQQEDSAVYLCASSLGGAGGGEQYFGPGTRLTVT.

The chain employs TRBV6-1 and TRBJ2-7, with 9 bases that match TRBD2. With 5 bases clipped from V and 4 bases from J, the junction kept 6 bases outside the gene matches. There are 14 residues in the CDR3. Germline V CDR1 and CDR2: MNHNS, SASEGT. The CDR3 is CASSPYSGGYEQYF. The DNA of the CDR3 is TGTGCCAGCAGTCCCTATAGCGGGGGTTACGAGCAGTACTTC.

The V gene is TRBV28, the J gene TRBJ2-5; the D gene is possibly TRBD1 (5 bases). The end of the DNA fits TRBJ2-7 better, so the J call may be wrong. CDR1 and CDR2 from the germline V gene are MDHEN and SYDVKM. The CDR3 runs 14 residues. The chain's CDR3 is CASSFRQGVYEQYF. DNA for the CDR3: TGTGCCAGCAGTTTTCGGCAGGGCGTCTACGAGCAGTACTTC.

This clone appeared a single time. The chain couples TRBV10-1 to TRBJ1-1, with 8 bases identical to TRBD1. CDR1 and CDR2 (germline): WNHNN, SYGVQD (reference sequence). V shed 7 bases and J 6 bases; nucleotides not matched to a gene: 7. The CDR3 extends over 13 amino acids. The CDR3 is CASNLTGAAEAFF. Here the CDR3 DNA reads TGCGCCAGCAACCTGACAGGGGCGGCTGAAGCTTTCTTT.

The chain recombines TRBV30 with TRBJ2-1; 11 bases are shared with TRBD2. Germline assignment: CDR1 GTSNPN and CDR2 SVGIG (reference sequence). The CDR3 runs 15 residues. V shed 0 bases, J shed 8 bases, and the junction held 6 bases outside the gene matches. The CDR3 nucleotides read TGTGCCTGGAGTGTTGGTAGCGGGGGGGCTTATGAGCAGTTCTTC. Translation gives CAWSVGSGGAYEQFF. The full variable domain, in which reference TRBV30 and TRBJ2-1 provide the parts outside the CDR3, is SQTIHQWPATLVQPVGSPLSLECTVEGTSNPNLYWYRQAAGRGLQLLFYSVGIGQISSEVPQNLSASRPQDRQFILSSKKLLLSDSGFYLCAWSVGSGGAYEQFFGPGTRLTVL.

The chain carries TRBV5-1 and TRBJ1-2; TRBD1 aligns across 7 bases. V shed 0 bases and J 8 bases; nucleotides not matched to a gene: 7. The length of the CDR3 is 14 residues. The germline CDR1 and CDR2 sequences are SGHRS and YFSETQ. The CDR3 sequence is CASSLEQGVYGYTF. CDR3 DNA sequence: TGCGCCAGCAGCTTGGAGCAGGGGGTTTACGGCTACACCTTC.